One sample yielded the 32 T cell receptor beta chains listed below, sequenced in a study of CD8 T cells in Susac syndrome. Random hexamers were used to reverse transcribe about 0.5 to 1 ug of RNA. TCRdb ran MiXCR on the immunoSEQ multiplex PCR reads and lists one entry per CDR3 protein. The sample consists of 45,000 to 55,000 distinct CDR3 sequences, roughly 93% of them appearing once. Source material: CD8+ T cells from PBMCs. Source of these receptors: a human donor in good health.

The chain combines TRBV20-1 with TRBJ2-1; 14 bases fit TRBD2. The CDR3 extends over 15 amino acids. V shed 6 bases and J 5 bases; nucleotides not matched to a gene: 6. Germline V gives CDR1 DFQATT, CDR2 SNEGSKA (reference sequence). CDR3 sequence reads: CSARRGLAGDNEQFF. The CDR3 coding sequence is TGCAGTGCCAGGAGGGGACTAGCGGGAGACAATGAGCAGTTCTTC.

The CDR3: CASSLSGQSSYEQYF. The DNA of the CDR3 is TGTGCCAGCAGTTTGAGTGGACAGAGCTCCTACGAGCAGTACTTC. The chain has TRBV28 and TRBJ2-7; D might be TRBD1 (6 bases). V lost 3 bases to trimming and J lost 0 bases, with 12 bases between them. The germline V gene has CDR1 MDHEN and CDR2 SYDVKM. The CDR3 is 15 amino acids.

J is TRBJ2-5 and V is TRBV29-1; D is ambiguous. The CDR3 spans 14 residues. The germline V gene encodes CDR1 SQVTM and CDR2 ANQGSEA. The ends were cut back, 0 bases at V and 4 bases at J, with 12 bases in the middle. CDR3 nucleotide sequence: TGCAGCGTTGAAGATATGGAGTACCTAGAGACCCAGTACTTC. Encoded protein: CSVEDMEYLETQYF.

The chain uses TRBV15 and TRBJ1-5; D gene unclear. The CDR3 covers 14 residues. The germline V gene has CDR1 LNHNV and CDR2 YYDKDF (reference sequence). V was shortened by 0 bases and J by 2 bases, with 5 bases between the two germline ends. In DNA form, the CDR3 reads TGTGCCACCAGCAGAGAGGGCGGCAATCAGCCCCAGCATTTT. Encoded protein: CATSREGGNQPQHF.

The V call is TRBV28, the J call TRBJ2-1; the D gene is possibly TRBD2 (6 bases). The CDR3 consists of 14 residues. V was trimmed by 1 base and J by 5 bases, leaving 9 bases between them. CDR1 and CDR2 from the germline V gene are MDHEN and SYDVKM. CDR3 sequence reads: CASSLFGGHNEQFF. CDR3 coding DNA: TGTGCCAGCAGTTTATTCGGGGGACACAATGAGCAGTTCTTC.

V usage is TRBV28 and J usage is TRBJ2-3; no reliable D call. Trimming took off 6 bases at V and 4 bases at J, with 20 bases between the two ends. The germline V gene has CDR1 MDHEN and CDR2 SYDVKM. The CDR3 contains 16 residues. CDR3 sequence (DNA): TGTGCCAGCAGCAACGTTGGACGGGTCAATCCAGATACGCAGTATTTT. Translated: CASSNVGRVNPDTQYF.

The genes are TRBV27 and TRBJ2-7; 14 bases are shared with TRBD2. Looked up from germline, CDR1 is MNHEY and CDR2 is SMNVEV (reference sequence). The CDR3 loop spans 14 amino acids. J gave up 7 bases and V 6 bases, and 5 bases lay outside the gene matches. The CDR3 protein is CASRGLAGEWEQYF. CDR3 DNA: TGTGCCAGCAGGGGACTAGCGGGAGAGTGGGAGCAGTACTTC.

The chain has TRBV25-1 and TRBJ1-4, with 7 bases identical to TRBD1. V shed 5 bases, J shed 5 bases, and the junction held 8 bases outside the gene matches. CDR3 length: 15 amino acids. Germline lookup yields CDR1 MGHDK and CDR2 SYGVNS. The CDR3 nucleotides are TGTGCCAGCAGTTCTACAGGGGCATTAAATGAAAAACTGTTTTTT. It specifies CASSSTGALNEKLFF.

This chain connects TRBV5-1 to TRBJ2-5; D could derive from TRBD1 or TRBD2 (6 bases each). The CDR3 spans 14 residues. In germline, CDR1 is SGHRS, CDR2 YFSETQ. The germline V and J ends were trimmed by 7 bases and 6 bases, with 19 bases remaining between them. In DNA, the CDR3 is TGCGCCAGCCACACCGAGGGGGGAGGAAAGACCCAGTACTTC. It translates to CASHTEGGGKTQYF.

The chain has TRBV7-9 and TRBJ2-1; 7 bases are shared with TRBD1. Germline V gives CDR1 SEHNR, CDR2 FQNEAQ (reference sequence). With V trimmed by 4 bases and J by 2 bases, 8 bases remained unmatched. This CDR3 has 16 amino acids. The CDR3 region is CASSSMSGTAYNEQFF. CDR3 nucleotide sequence: TGTGCCAGCAGCTCTATGTCCGGGACAGCCTACAATGAGCAGTTCTTC.

This chain connects TRBV10-1 to TRBJ2-7; 7 bases agree with TRBD1. Germline CDR1 WNHNN, CDR2 SYGVQD (reference sequence). There are 14 residues in the CDR3. V shed 2 bases, J shed 3 bases, and the junction held 4 bases outside the gene matches. CDR3 DNA: TGCGCCAGCAGTGAGACCGGGACAGACTACGAGCAGTACTTC. This codes for CASSETGTDYEQYF.

V gene TRBV28 combines with J gene TRBJ1-1, with D tentatively TRBD1 (6 bases). The CDR3 has 14 amino acids. Germline values: CDR1 MDHEN, CDR2 SYDVKM. Trimming cost V 6 bases and J 5 bases, with 16 bases left between them. The CDR3 here is CASSVLGGRTEAFF. In DNA, the CDR3 is TGTGCCAGCAGCGTCCTGGGGGGCAGGACTGAAGCTTTCTTT.

This chain uses TRBV6-6 with TRBJ2-1; no firm D call. V lost 2 bases and J 14 bases, leaving 4 bases between the germline ends. Germline loops: CDR1 MNHNY, CDR2 SVGAGI (reference sequence). The CDR3 sequence is 9 residues long. The CDR3 bases are TGTGCCAGCAGTTACCCCAAGTTCTTC. Protein: CASSYPKFF.

This sequence joins TRBV9 and TRBJ2-1; a weak D match, TRBD2 (6 bases). Deletions cut 0 bases from V and 0 bases from J, with 13 bases between. The CDR3 has 17 amino acids. Per germline, CDR1 SGDLS and CDR2 YYNGEE. CDR3 amino acids: CASSVEVGGHSYNEQFF. DNA for the CDR3: TGTGCCAGCAGCGTAGAGGTGGGAGGCCACTCCTACAATGAGCAGTTCTTC. Variable domain in full (rest from reference TRBV9 and TRBJ2-1): DSGVTQTPKHLITATGQRVTLRCSPRSGDLSVYWYQQSLDQGLQFLIQYYNGEERAKGNILERFSAQQFPDLHSELNLSSLELGDSALYFCASSVEVGGHSYNEQFFGPGTRLTVL.

This chain connects TRBV19 to TRBJ1-5, with D hard to call. Germline V gene data show CDR1 as LNHDA and CDR2 as SQIVND (reference sequence). The CDR3 contains 14 residues. The V gene lost 2 bases and the J gene lost 0 bases, with 5 bases spanning the gap. CDR3 residues: CASSIRVSNQPQHF. In DNA form, the CDR3 reads TGTGCCAGTAGTATAAGGGTTAGCAATCAGCCCCAGCATTTT.

The chain links TRBV28 to TRBJ2-7; D ambiguous. Between the trimmed V and J ends, which lost 4 bases and 3 bases, there was a span of 7 bases. The germline gives CDR1 MDHEN, CDR2 SYDVKM. The CDR3 loop spans 12 amino acids. The CDR3: CASSSISYEQYF. In DNA form, the CDR3 reads TGTGCCAGCAGTTCCATAAGCTACGAGCAGTACTTC.

The chain employs TRBV27 and TRBJ1-2; TRBD1 might be the D (5 bases). The CDR3 is 16 amino acids. V lost 6 bases and J lost 0, with 17 bases in between. CDR1 is MNHEY, CDR2 SMNVEV, per germline (reference sequence). The CDR3 protein is CASSPTDLIANYGYTF. The CDR3 bases are TGTGCCAGCAGCCCGACAGACCTAATAGCTAACTATGGCTACACCTTC.

The V call is TRBV29-1, the J call TRBJ2-6; tentatively, D is TRBD2 (5 bases). Germline values: CDR1 SQVTM, CDR2 ANQGSEA. V was clipped by 6 bases and J by 1 base, with 7 bases between them. The CDR3 spans 13 residues. CDR3: CSVEVSGANVLTF. DNA of the CDR3: TGCAGCGTGGAGGTTTCTGGGGCCAACGTCCTGACTTTC.

The chain joins TRBV2 to TRBJ1-1; 9 nucleotides line up with TRBD1. Germline V gene sequence: CDR1 SNHLY, CDR2 FYNNEI. The CDR3 extends over 13 amino acids. V trimming: 8 bases; J trimming: 3 bases; junction bases outside the gene matches: 4. The CDR3 here is CASGTGTDTEAFF. CDR3 in DNA: TGTGCCAGCGGGACAGGGACGGACACTGAAGCTTTCTTT.

J is TRBJ2-1 and V is TRBV29-1; D remains ambiguous. V was shortened by 1 base and J by 3 bases, with 4 bases between the two germline ends. Germline CDR1 reads SQVTM; CDR2 reads ANQGSEA. The CDR3 is made up of 12 amino acids. The CDR3, as DNA: TGCAGCGTTGAAGGGGACTACAATGAGCAGTTCTTC. Translated: CSVEGDYNEQFF.

The chain is built from TRBV4-1 and TRBJ2-1; weak D call: TRBD2 (5 bases). CDR3 length equals 15 residues. The V end lost 1 base, the J end lost 7 bases, and 14 bases lay between the germline ends. The germline V gene encodes CDR1 MGHRA and CDR2 YSYEKL. The CDR3 bases are TGCGCCAGCAGCCAAGGACGAACGACGGGGAATGAGCAGTTCTTC. Translating it yields CASSQGRTTGNEQFF.

This clonotype showed up just once. The rearrangement uses TRBV11-2 and TRBJ2-4; D is possibly TRBD1 (5 bases). The germline V gene has CDR1 SGHAT and CDR2 FQNNGV. This CDR3 is built from 15 residues. Trimming pared 5 bases from V and 6 bases from J, leaving 17 bases between. In DNA, the CDR3 is TGTGCCAGCAGCCCAGGGCCAGGCCTGGGAAACATTCAGTACTTC. Its protein is CASSPGPGLGNIQYF.

CDR3 DNA: TGTGCCAGTAGCCACGACACAAGCTCCTACAATGAGCAGTTCTTC. It translates to CASSHDTSSYNEQFF. This chain links TRBV19 with TRBJ2-1; D gene uncertain. V was cut by 6 bases and J by 0 bases, with 12 bases left in between. Germline values: CDR1 LNHDA, CDR2 SQIVND (reference sequence). The CDR3 contains 15 residues.

This chain links TRBV29-1 with TRBJ1-2; D not resolved. The germline V and J ends were trimmed by 4 bases and 4 bases, with 10 bases remaining between them. The CDR3 is made up of 12 amino acids. Germline CDR1 reads SQVTM; CDR2 reads ANQGSEA. The CDR3 DNA reads TGCAGCGTTGTCAGCGTCCTCTATGGCTACACCTTC. It specifies CSVVSVLYGYTF.

This clonotype was detected once. The rearrangement joins TRBV7-6 to TRBJ2-1; tentatively, D is TRBD1 (5 bases). V lost 1 base and J lost 10, with 14 bases in between. CDR1 is SGHVS and CDR2 is FNYEAQ in the germline V gene. The CDR3 runs 14 residues. CDR3 protein: CASSLEADKGEQFF. As DNA, the CDR3 is TGTGCCAGCAGCTTAGAGGCGGACAAAGGGGAGCAGTTCTTC.

J is TRBJ1-5 and V is TRBV2, with D tentatively TRBD1 (5 bases). The V and J ends lost 7 bases and 7 bases respectively, with 20 bases between them. The CDR3 runs 15 residues. CDR1 is SNHLY, CDR2 FYNNEI, per germline. The CDR3 reads CASKTDPGMGQPQHF. In DNA form, the CDR3 reads TGTGCCAGCAAGACAGACCCGGGGATGGGGCAGCCCCAGCATTTT. Full variable domain (missing parts from reference TRBV2 and TRBJ1-5): EPEVTQTPSHQVTQMGQEVILRCVPISNHLYFYWYRQILGQKVEFLVSFYNNEISEKSEIFDDQFSVERPDGSNFTLKIRSTKLEDSAMYFCASKTDPGMGQPQHFGDGTRLSIL.

The rearrangement links TRBV27 to TRBJ2-7; D perhaps matches TRBD2 (6 bases). The CDR3 is 13 residues long. Trimming shortened V by 3 bases and J by 5 bases, and 11 bases separated the two germline ends. Germline CDR1 MNHEY, CDR2 SMNVEV (reference sequence). CDR3 residues: CASSFWRGDEQYF. CDR3 DNA: TGTGCCAGCAGTTTCTGGCGGGGAGACGAGCAGTACTTC.

This sequence joins TRBV12-3 or TRBV12-4 and TRBJ1-1; a possible D gene is TRBD1 (5 bases). The CDR3 sequence is 16 residues long. The ends were cut back, 0 bases at V and 0 bases at J, with 11 bases in the middle. CDR3 region: CASSLAPGGLNTEAFF. The CDR3 DNA sequence: TGTGCCAGCAGTTTAGCCCCGGGGGGTCTGAACACTGAAGCTTTCTTT.

The chain combines TRBV20-1 with TRBJ1-5, with a possible D match to TRBD1 (6 bases). The CDR3 is made up of 14 amino acids. V lost 0 bases and J lost 7, with 13 bases in between. The V gene's germline CDR1 is DFQATT and CDR2 SNEGSKA (reference sequence). CDR3: CSARDRGGWQPQHF. The CDR3 DNA sequence: TGCAGTGCTAGAGATCGGGGGGGCTGGCAGCCCCAGCATTTT.

The chain links TRBV29-1 to TRBJ2-2, with 7 bases that match TRBD2. CDR1 and CDR2 (germline): SQVTM, ANQGSEA. V lost 5 bases, J lost 5 bases, and 2 bases stayed unmatched. The CDR3 runs 12 residues. For the CDR3, the DNA is TGCAGCGTTCCCGGGGGGACCGGGGAGCTGTTTTTT. Amino acid sequence: CSVPGGTGELFF.

The genes are TRBV7-2 and TRBJ1-1, with D possibly being TRBD1 (6 bases). Germline V gene data show CDR1 as SGHTA and CDR2 as FQGNSA. V was shortened by 8 bases and J by 5 bases, with 12 bases between the two germline ends. This CDR3 contains 12 residues. The CDR3 sequence is CASGWGQTEAFF. The CDR3, as DNA: TGTGCCAGCGGCTGGGGGCAGACTGAAGCTTTCTTT.

This chain joins TRBV5-4 and TRBJ2-1, with 10 bases fitting TRBD2. The CDR3 has 19 residues. Germline CDR1 SGHNT, CDR2 YYREEE (reference sequence). With V trimmed by 5 bases and J by 5 bases, 19 bases remained unmatched. CDR3 coding DNA: TGTGCCAGCAGTTTTAAGAAGTTACTAGCGGGACTCGTCGACAATGAGCAGTTCTTC. Amino acids: CASSFKKLLAGLVDNEQFF.